A single sample is the source of the 24 T cell receptor beta chains below, sequenced in a study of OX40 agonist ivuxolimab in advanced cancers. Measured with immunoSEQ multiplex PCR; TCRdb has only the in-frame clones, and not every one. The data hold 100,000 or so clones, with 92% observed a single time. The specimen comprised CD4+ or CD8+ T cells sorted from blood, sampled in a trial of the OX40 agonist ivuxolimab. These receptors all come from an adult with an advanced solid tumor such as melanoma, head and neck, liver or kidney cancer.

The CDR3 DNA reads TGCGCCAGCAGCCAAGTCTCTGGGGATGGCACAGATACGCAGTATTTT. It encodes CASSQVSGDGTDTQYF. The chain carries TRBV4-1 and TRBJ2-3; unclear D gene. The germline CDR1 and CDR2 sequences are MGHRA and YSYEKL. There are 16 residues in the CDR3. The germline V and J ends were trimmed by 1 base and 1 base, with 12 bases remaining between them.

The rearrangement uses TRBV5-1 and TRBJ2-1, with TRBD1 matching over 7 bases. Germline V CDR1 and CDR2: SGHRS, YFSETQ. The V segment lost 0 bases and the J segment 4 bases; nucleotides outside the gene matches: 7. The CDR3 covers 16 residues. DNA of the CDR3: TGCGCCAGCAGCTTGGCTCCCGGGACAGTTTACAATGAGCAGTTCTTC. This translates into CASSLAPGTVYNEQFF.

V usage is TRBV5-4 and J usage is TRBJ1-1; D gene unclear. Germline V gene sequence: CDR1 SGHNT, CDR2 YYREEE (reference sequence). The CDR3 extends over 15 amino acids. The germline V and J ends were trimmed by 6 bases and 0 bases, with 15 bases remaining between them. The CDR3 sequence: CASTGPGYMNTEAFF. CDR3 nucleotides: TGTGCCAGCACCGGGCCAGGTTACATGAACACTGAAGCTTTCTTT.

The sample holds one count of this clone. The chain employs TRBV28 and TRBJ2-7, with D unclear. From germline, CDR1 is MDHEN and CDR2 SYDVKM. The length of the CDR3 is 11 residues. Between the trimmed V and J ends, which lost 6 bases and 3 bases, there was a span of 6 bases. CDR3 residues: CASSKNYEQYF. CDR3 DNA: TGTGCCAGCAGCAAAAACTACGAGCAGTACTTC.

The V gene is TRBV19, the J gene TRBJ2-1; 7 nucleotides match TRBD2. Germline loops: CDR1 LNHDA, CDR2 SQIVND (reference sequence). The CDR3 is 15 amino acids. V shed 4 bases, J shed 8 bases, and the junction held 11 bases outside the gene matches. The CDR3 sequence: CASSTASGRGDEQFF. The CDR3 DNA follows: TGTGCCAGTAGTACTGCTAGCGGTCGCGGGGATGAGCAGTTCTTC.

The chain carries TRBV28 and TRBJ1-3; D is uncertain. In germline, CDR1 is MDHEN, CDR2 SYDVKM. The CDR3 is 14 residues long. Trimming took 8 bases from V and 0 from J, leaving 11 bases between them. CDR3 loop: CASGLGISGNTIYF. CDR3 sequence (DNA): TGTGCCAGCGGCTTAGGGATCTCTGGAAACACCATATATTTT.

This chain links TRBV27 with TRBJ1-1, with a possible D match to TRBD1 (5 bases). Trimming cost V 5 bases and J 4 bases, with 14 bases left between them. CDR1 is MNHEY and CDR2 is SMNVEV in the germline V gene (reference sequence). The CDR3 runs to 14 residues. The CDR3 nucleotides are TGTGCCAGCAGTCACCGCGGGGCGAGCACTGAAGCTTTCTTT. Protein sequence: CASSHRGASTEAFF.

The genes are TRBV7-2 and TRBJ2-3; 11 bases map to TRBD2. Germline V CDR1 and CDR2: SGHTA, FQGNSA. This CDR3 has 19 residues. Germline trimming cut 1 base from V and 3 bases from J; bases unmatched to any gene: 12. The DNA of the CDR3 is TGTGCCAGCAGCTTAGGGGTCTTTATGGGACTAGCGGCGACAGATACGCAGTATTTT. It is translated as CASSLGVFMGLAATDTQYF. Variable domain in full (rest from reference TRBV7-2 and TRBJ2-3): GAGVSQSPSNKVTEKGKDVELRCDPISGHTALYWYRQSLGQGLEFLIYFQGNSAPDKSGLPSDRFSAERTGGSVSTLTIQRTQQEDSAVYLCASSLGVFMGLAATDTQYFGPGTRLTVL.

V usage is TRBV4-1 and J usage is TRBJ1-5, with a possible D match to TRBD1 (5 bases). V was shortened by 1 base and J by 6 bases, with 10 bases between the two germline ends. CDR3 length equals 14 residues. The germline gives CDR1 MGHRA, CDR2 YSYEKL. The CDR3 DNA reads as TGCGCCAGCAGCCAAGCTGGGGCGGGTCAGCCCCAGCATTTT. Protein sequence: CASSQAGAGQPQHF.

The rearrangement uses TRBV27 and TRBJ2-7; weak D call: TRBD1 (5 bases). This CDR3 is 15 amino acids long. Germline CDR1 reads MNHEY; CDR2 reads SMNVEV (reference sequence). V was shortened by 6 bases and J by 0 bases, with 15 bases between the two germline ends. Here the CDR3 reads CASSWGQDSSYEQYF. For the CDR3, the DNA is TGTGCCAGCAGCTGGGGCCAGGATAGCTCCTACGAGCAGTACTTC.

The genes are TRBV6-5 and TRBJ2-7, with 7 bases identical to TRBD2. Germline V CDR1 and CDR2: MNHEY, SVGAGI. The V gene end was trimmed by 2 bases and the J gene end by 6 bases; junction bases not matched to a gene: 7. The CDR3 length is 14 residues. Written as DNA, the CDR3 is TGTGCCAGCAGTTACATGGGGGGAGGGGTCGAGCAGTACTTC. Protein: CASSYMGGGVEQYF.

This sequence joins TRBV30 and TRBJ2-2; D uncertain. The V end lost 1 base, the J end lost 2 bases, and 2 bases lay between the germline ends. From germline, CDR1 is GTSNPN and CDR2 SVGIG (reference sequence). The CDR3 runs 12 residues. CDR3 DNA: TGTGCCTGGAGTGGAAACACCGGGGAGCTGTTTTTT. This gives the protein CAWSGNTGELFF.

The chain couples TRBV27 to TRBJ2-1; TRBD2 agrees at 8 bases. After removal of 2 bases from V and 6 bases from J, the junction contained 6 bases not matched to a gene. There are 15 residues in the CDR3. Germline V gene data show CDR1 as MNHEY and CDR2 as SMNVEV (reference sequence). CDR3 in DNA: TGTGCCAGCAGTTTAATTGCGGGGGGATTCAATGAGCAGTTCTTC. The encoded protein is CASSLIAGGFNEQFF.

The chain recombines TRBV2 with TRBJ2-5; possibly TRBD1 for D (6 bases). Trimming shortened V by 6 bases and J by 1 base, and 18 bases separated the two germline ends. The CDR3 loop spans 16 amino acids. Germline loops: CDR1 SNHLY, CDR2 FYNNEI. The CDR3 sequence is CASRPQGRAIQETQYF. CDR3 bases: TGTGCCAGCAGGCCTCAGGGGCGGGCCATCCAAGAGACCCAGTACTTC.

The chain uses TRBV25-1 and TRBJ2-3; TRBD1 or TRBD2 may be the D gene (5 bases each). The V gene lost 6 bases and the J gene lost 4 bases, with 17 bases spanning the gap. CDR3 size: 15 residues. In germline, CDR1 is MGHDK, CDR2 SYGVNS. Here the CDR3 reads CASRRIGTGADTQYF. The CDR3 bases are TGTGCCAGCAGAAGAATCGGGACCGGGGCAGATACGCAGTATTTT.

The chain recombines TRBV2 with TRBJ2-5, with TRBD1 identical over 7 bases. V was pared by 3 bases and J by 5 bases, with 6 bases of the junction left unmatched. The CDR3 is 14 residues long. Germline V gene data show CDR1 as SNHLY and CDR2 as FYNNEI. This chain's CDR3 is CASSEQTGWETQYF. The CDR3 nucleotides are TGTGCCAGCAGTGAGCAGACAGGGTGGGAGACCCAGTACTTC.

The chain recombines TRBV6-8 with TRBJ2-1, with 9 bases matching TRBD2. The CDR3 has 16 amino acids. Germline V gene sequence: CDR1 MNHGY, CDR2 SAAAGT. V trimming: 8 bases; J trimming: 4 bases; junction bases outside the gene matches: 12. The CDR3 reads CASPTCGRDKYNEQFF. CDR3 coding DNA: TGTGCCAGCCCGACTTGCGGGAGGGACAAATACAATGAGCAGTTCTTC.

The chain links TRBV14 to TRBJ2-5; no reliable D call. Germline CDR1 is SGHDN and CDR2 is FVKESK. With 4 bases removed from V and 5 bases from J, the gap between germline ends came to 11 bases. The CDR3 consists of 13 residues. The CDR3 DNA sequence: TGTGCCAGCAGCCGATCGTTTCTCGAGACCCAGTACTTC. This translates into CASSRSFLETQYF. Full variable domain (rest looked up from reference TRBV14 and TRBJ2-5): EAGVTQFPSHSVIEKGQTVTLRCDPISGHDNLYWYRRVMGKEIKFLLHFVKESKQDESGMPNNRFLAERTGGTYSTLKVQPAELEDSGVYFCASSRSFLETQYFGPGTRLLVL.

J is TRBJ2-1 and V is TRBV2, with 11 bases matching TRBD1. CDR3 size: 13 residues. V lost 9 bases to trimming and J lost 7 bases; unmatched junction nucleotides: 5. Germline CDR1 is SNHLY and CDR2 is FYNNEI. This CDR3 is CARDRGLSNEQFF. In DNA form, the CDR3 reads TGTGCCAGGGACAGGGGGCTGAGTAATGAGCAGTTCTTC.

The chain links TRBV29-1 to TRBJ1-2; tentatively, D is TRBD1 (5 bases). This CDR3 contains 15 residues. Germline CDR1 SQVTM, CDR2 ANQGSEA. V shed 3 bases and J shed 4 bases, with 18 bases lying between them. CDR3 coding DNA: TGCAGCGTTGATCACGGGGGTCCCCTCAGCTATGGCTACACCTTC. Translation gives CSVDHGGPLSYGYTF.

This chain's CDR3 is CASSLWGAGRYEQYF. Here the CDR3 DNA reads TGTGCCAGCAGTTTATGGGGGGCGGGTAGGTACGAGCAGTACTTC. The gene calls are TRBV27 and TRBJ2-7, with D perhaps assigned TRBD1 or TRBD2 (6 bases each). The CDR3 runs to 15 residues. The germline V gene encodes CDR1 MNHEY and CDR2 SMNVEV (reference sequence). The ends were cut back, 1 base at V and 4 bases at J, with 14 bases in the middle.

The rearrangement joins TRBV7-9 to TRBJ2-3; a possible D gene is TRBD2 (6 bases). The CDR3 has 15 residues. V lost 2 bases, J lost 2 bases, and 11 bases lay in between. Germline CDR1 and CDR2: SEHNR and FQNEAQ (reference sequence). CDR3 residues: CASSLSTGVTDTQYF. For the CDR3, the DNA is TGTGCCAGCAGCTTAAGTACGGGAGTCACAGATACGCAGTATTTT.

The chain links TRBV4-3 to TRBJ2-1; possible D gene TRBD2, 6 bases. The CDR3 is 17 residues long. V was trimmed by 0 bases and J by 4 bases, leaving 16 bases between them. Germline assignment: CDR1 LGHNA and CDR2 YSLEER. In DNA, the CDR3 is TGCGCCAGCAGCCAAGATATGGGGACTGGAAGTTACAATGAGCAGTTCTTC. Translation: CASSQDMGTGSYNEQFF.

The sample holds one count of this clone. This chain links TRBV9 with TRBJ2-1; no firm D call. Germline CDR1 SGDLS, CDR2 YYNGEE. The CDR3 is 14 residues long. V shed 3 bases and J shed 0 bases, with 7 bases lying between them. This chain's CDR3 is CASSGLASYNEQFF. The CDR3 bases are TGTGCCAGCAGCGGTCTGGCCTCCTACAATGAGCAGTTCTTC.